This TCR beta chain was found in a study of shared clonotypes between healthy human individuals. Genomic DNA belonging to each subset was distributed in equal measure over several immunoSEQ plates. It was on ten immunoSEQ deep assay plates that unsorted PBMC DNA was sequenced. Original handling: Quality scores were absent from the junction-only immunoSEQ sequences, so filtering differed. Data came from immunoSEQ multiplex PCR; TCRdb stores just in-frame clones and leaves some out. V and J calls and clone size are those listed in that table; D and trimming were worked out from the DNA. The profile shows about 530,000 clones, about 80% of them singletons. The TCR originated in a woman between 35 and 50 years old in good health. Some clones in this sample may be carry-over from other donors' samples. The specimen sequenced was PBMCs.

CDR3 sequence: CASSLGGSSRTQYF. In DNA, the CDR3 is TGCGCCAGCAGCTTGGGCGGAAGCTCGAGGACCCAGTACTTC. The rearrangement joins TRBV5-1 to TRBJ2-5; no clear D. The CDR3 has 14 amino acids. CDR1 and CDR2 from the germline V gene are SGHRS and YFSETQ. Trimming took 0 bases from V and 7 from J, leaving 13 bases between them.